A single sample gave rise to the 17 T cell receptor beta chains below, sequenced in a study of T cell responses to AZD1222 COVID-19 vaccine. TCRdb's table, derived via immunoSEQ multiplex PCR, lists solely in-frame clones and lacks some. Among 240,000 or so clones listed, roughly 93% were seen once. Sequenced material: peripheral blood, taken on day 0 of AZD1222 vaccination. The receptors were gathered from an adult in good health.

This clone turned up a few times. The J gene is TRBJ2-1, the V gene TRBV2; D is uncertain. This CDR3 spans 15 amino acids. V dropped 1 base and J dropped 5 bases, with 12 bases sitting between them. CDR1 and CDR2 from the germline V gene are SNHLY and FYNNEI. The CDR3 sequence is CASSEEIPRNNEQFF. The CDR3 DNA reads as TGTGCCAGCAGTGAAGAGATTCCCCGTAACAATGAGCAGTTCTTC. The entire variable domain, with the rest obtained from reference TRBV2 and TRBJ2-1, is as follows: EPEVTQTPSHQVTQMGQEVILRCVPISNHLYFYWYRQILGQKVEFLVSFYNNEISEKSEIFDDQFSVERPDGSNFTLKIRSTKLEDSAMYFCASSEEIPRNNEQFFGPGTRLTVL.

CDR3 bases: TGTGCCAGCAGCCCAAGGGGGCAAGAGACCCAGTACTTC. Protein sequence: CASSPRGQETQYF. J is TRBJ2-5 and V is TRBV6-2 or TRBV6-3, with a tentative D call TRBD1 (6 bases). The germline V gene has CDR1 MNHEY and CDR2 SVGEGT. This CDR3 is 13 amino acids long. V was shortened by 6 bases and J by 2 bases, with 10 bases between the two germline ends.

CDR3 nucleotides: TGTGCCAGCATCTCTGGACAAGGGCTGGGGCAGTTCTTC. Protein: CASISGQGLGQFF. V gene TRBV2 combines with J gene TRBJ2-1; possible D gene TRBD1, 5 bases. The V and J ends lost 7 bases and 12 bases respectively, with 19 bases between them. CDR1 and CDR2 from the germline V gene are SNHLY and FYNNEI. CDR3 length equals 13 residues. The variable domain in full, completed from reference TRBV2 and TRBJ2-1, reads EPEVTQTPSHQVTQMGQEVILRCVPISNHLYFYWYRQILGQKVEFLVSFYNNEISEKSEIFDDQFSVERPDGSNFTLKIRSTKLEDSAMYFCASISGQGLGQFFGPGTRLTVL.

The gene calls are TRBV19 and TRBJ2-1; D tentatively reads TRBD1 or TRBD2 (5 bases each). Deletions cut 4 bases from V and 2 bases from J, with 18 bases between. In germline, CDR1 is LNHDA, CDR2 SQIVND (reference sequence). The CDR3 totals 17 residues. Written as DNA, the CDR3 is TGTGCCAGTAGTAGAGAACTAGGACGGGGCACCTACAATGAGCAGTTCTTC. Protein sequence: CASSRELGRGTYNEQFF.

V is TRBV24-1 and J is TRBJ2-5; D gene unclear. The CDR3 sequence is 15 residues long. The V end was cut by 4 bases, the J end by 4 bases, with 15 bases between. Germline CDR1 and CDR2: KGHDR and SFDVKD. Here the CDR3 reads CATSDASGDGETQYF. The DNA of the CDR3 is TGTGCCACCAGTGACGCTTCTGGAGATGGAGAGACCCAGTACTTC.

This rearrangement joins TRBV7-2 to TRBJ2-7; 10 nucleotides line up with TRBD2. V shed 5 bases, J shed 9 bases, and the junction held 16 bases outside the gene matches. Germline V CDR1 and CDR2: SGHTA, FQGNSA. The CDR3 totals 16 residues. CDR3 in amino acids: CASSPQGAGGSTGQYF. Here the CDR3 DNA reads TGTGCCAGCAGCCCCCAGGGAGCGGGAGGGTCTACGGGGCAGTACTTC.

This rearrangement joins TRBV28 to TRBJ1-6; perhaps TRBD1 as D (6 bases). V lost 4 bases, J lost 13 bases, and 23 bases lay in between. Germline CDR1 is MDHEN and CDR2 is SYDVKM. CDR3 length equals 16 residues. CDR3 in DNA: TGTGCCAGCAGTTCCCTTTGGACAGCCCCTATACAGCCCCTCCACTTT. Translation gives CASSSLWTAPIQPLHF.

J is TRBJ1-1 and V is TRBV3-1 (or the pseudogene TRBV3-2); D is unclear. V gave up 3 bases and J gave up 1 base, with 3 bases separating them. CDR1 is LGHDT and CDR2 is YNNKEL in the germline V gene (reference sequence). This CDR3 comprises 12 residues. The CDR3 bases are TGTGCCAGCAGCCAGGCGAACACTGAAGCTTTCTTT. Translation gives CASSQANTEAFF.

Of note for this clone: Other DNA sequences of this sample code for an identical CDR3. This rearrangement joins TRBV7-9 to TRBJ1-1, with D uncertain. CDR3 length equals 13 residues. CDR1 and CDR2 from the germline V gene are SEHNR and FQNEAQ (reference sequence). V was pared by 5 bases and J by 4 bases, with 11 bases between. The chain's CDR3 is CASSLEGGTEAFF. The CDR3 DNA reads TGTGCCAGCAGCCTCGAGGGAGGCACTGAAGCTTTCTTT.

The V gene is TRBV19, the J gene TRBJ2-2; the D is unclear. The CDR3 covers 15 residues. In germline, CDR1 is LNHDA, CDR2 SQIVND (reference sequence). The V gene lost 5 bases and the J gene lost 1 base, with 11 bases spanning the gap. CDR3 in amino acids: CASSSSRVNTGELFF. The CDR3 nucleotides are TGTGCCAGTAGTTCCAGCCGGGTGAACACCGGGGAGCTGTTTTTT.

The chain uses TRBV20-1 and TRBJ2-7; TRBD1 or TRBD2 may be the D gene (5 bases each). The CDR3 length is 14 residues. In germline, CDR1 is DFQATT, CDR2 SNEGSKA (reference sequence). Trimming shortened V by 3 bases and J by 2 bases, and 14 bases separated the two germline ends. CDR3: CSASRGPSTYEQYF. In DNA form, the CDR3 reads TGCAGTGCTAGTAGGGGCCCTAGCACCTACGAGCAGTACTTC.

CDR3 nucleotides: TGTGCCAGCAGATTCACCTTATCGGGTACGGGAGGCTACACCTTC. This sequence encodes CASRFTLSGTGGYTF. This chain connects TRBV7-2 to TRBJ1-2; D unresolved. CDR3 size: 15 residues. V was pared by 6 bases and J by 8 bases, with 22 bases between. Germline lookup yields CDR1 SGHTA and CDR2 FQGNSA.

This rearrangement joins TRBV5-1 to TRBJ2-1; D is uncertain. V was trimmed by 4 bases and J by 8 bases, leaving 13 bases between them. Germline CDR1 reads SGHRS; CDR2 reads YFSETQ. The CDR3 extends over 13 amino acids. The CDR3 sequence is CASSPSTGDEQFF. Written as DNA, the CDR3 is TGCGCCAGCAGCCCGTCGACTGGAGATGAGCAGTTCTTC.

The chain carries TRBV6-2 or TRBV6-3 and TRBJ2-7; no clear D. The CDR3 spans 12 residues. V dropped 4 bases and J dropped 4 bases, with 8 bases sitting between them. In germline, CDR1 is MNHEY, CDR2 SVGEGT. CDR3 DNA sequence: TGTGCCAGCAGTTCACCATATTACGAGCAGTACTTC. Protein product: CASSSPYYEQYF.

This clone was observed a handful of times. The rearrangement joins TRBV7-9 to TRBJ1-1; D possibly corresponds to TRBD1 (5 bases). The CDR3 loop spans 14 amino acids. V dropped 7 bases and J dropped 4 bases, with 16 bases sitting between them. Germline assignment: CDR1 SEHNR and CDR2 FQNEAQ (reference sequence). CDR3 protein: CASTLGGVSTEAFF. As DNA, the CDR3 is TGTGCCAGCACTCTCGGAGGGGTTAGCACTGAAGCTTTCTTT.

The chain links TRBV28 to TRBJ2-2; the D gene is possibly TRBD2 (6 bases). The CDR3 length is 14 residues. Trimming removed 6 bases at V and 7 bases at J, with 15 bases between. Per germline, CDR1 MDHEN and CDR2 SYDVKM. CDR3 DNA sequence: TGTGCCAGCAGCACCGTGGGGGAGGTCGGGGAGCTGTTTTTT. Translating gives CASSTVGEVGELFF.

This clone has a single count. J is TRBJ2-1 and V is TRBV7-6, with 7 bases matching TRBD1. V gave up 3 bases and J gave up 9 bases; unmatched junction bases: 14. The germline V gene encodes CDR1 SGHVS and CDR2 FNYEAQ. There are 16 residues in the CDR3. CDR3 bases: TGTGCCAGCAGCTTGGCCTCTCACAGGGGACGGGGTGAGCAGTTCTTC. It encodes CASSLASHRGRGEQFF.